The sequence of this T cell receptor beta chain was determined in a study of blood T cell repertoires in COVID-19. CDR3 length: 16 residues. The V segment lost 4 bases and the J segment 3 bases; nucleotides outside the gene matches: 11. CDR1 and CDR2 from the germline V gene are LGHNA and YNFKEQ. In the authors' methods: Using reference gene primer amplification, nucleated cell counts were estimated. Method: immunoSEQ multiplex PCR; TCRdb's copy keeps in-frame clones and lacks some. V, J and clone size are those of that table, while D and trimming were read from the DNA. The table lists about 170,000 clones, 79% of them singletons.

The genes are TRBV4-2 and TRBJ1-2, with TRBD1 identical over 7 bases. The sequence came from a woman in her seventies in a cohort exposed to, infected with or recovered from COVID-19 (not recorded which). Input material: PBMCs or T cells enriched from blood (not recorded which). The CDR3 DNA is TGTGCCAGCAGCCGAGGGACAGAGTCTTCTTACTATGGCTACACCTTC. This translates into CASSRGTESSYYGYTF.